This T cell receptor (beta chain) is from a study of shared clonotypes between healthy human individuals. Deletions cut 5 bases from V and 0 bases from J, with 5 bases between. This CDR3 comprises 12 residues. CDR1 is SGHAT, CDR2 FQNNGV, per germline. The DNA input per sorted-subset replicate PCR was about 0.2 ug, corresponding to roughly 31,000 T cell genomes. The assay was immunoSEQ multiplex PCR, and TCRdb's table has in-frame clones only and misses some. Of roughly 300,000 clones in the sample, around nine tenths were seen once. Remarks on this clone: Distinct nucleotide sequences in the sample also encode this CDR3.

This chain connects TRBV11-2 to TRBJ2-7; no reliable D call. The TCR sequence derives from a man aged 18 to 35 in good health. Sequencing used memory CD8+ T cells sorted from blood. The subset: CD45RO+ cells pooled with CCR7-negative TemRA cells. The CDR3 sequence is CASSPRSYEQYF. The CDR3 nucleotides are TGTGCCAGCAGCCCTCGCTCCTACGAGCAGTACTTC.